The 13 T cell receptor beta chains listed next were all sequenced from one sample in a study of OX40 agonist ivuxolimab in advanced cancers. Assay: immunoSEQ multiplex PCR; the TCRdb copy retains only in-frame clones and omits some. The table lists about 93,000 clones, 89% of them singletons, with around 0.3% in the top ten. Material: CD4+ or CD8+ T cells sorted from blood, obtained in a trial of the OX40 agonist ivuxolimab. Receptors originate from an adult with an advanced solid tumor such as melanoma, head and neck, liver or kidney cancer.

This clone was detected only once. This chain joins TRBV4-3 and TRBJ1-5; possible D gene TRBD1, 5 bases. Trimming left V 0 bases short and J 0 bases short, with 15 bases between. CDR1 LGHNA and CDR2 YSLEER come from the germline V gene. The CDR3 consists of 18 residues. CDR3 protein: CASSQDFGGSYSNQPQHF. The CDR3 coding sequence is TGCGCCAGCAGCCAAGATTTTGGGGGTTCCTATAGCAATCAGCCCCAGCATTTT.

The chain joins TRBV6-5 to TRBJ2-1; D gene ambiguous. The CDR3 length is 11 residues. Trimming stripped 4 bases from V and 4 bases from J, with 2 bases between. Germline loops: CDR1 MNHEY, CDR2 SVGAGI. The CDR3, as DNA: TGTGCCAGCAGTTTGTACAATGAGCAGTTCTTC. Protein: CASSLYNEQFF.

V and J are TRBV11-2 and TRBJ1-2; no reliable D call. The CDR3 length is 11 residues. V was clipped by 3 bases and J by 6 bases, with 5 bases between them. Germline loops: CDR1 SGHAT, CDR2 FQNNGV. The CDR3 region is CASSFRDGYTF. The CDR3 region has the DNA TGTGCCAGCAGCTTCCGTGATGGCTACACCTTC.

The chain has TRBV6-1 and TRBJ1-2; D possibly corresponds to TRBD1 (5 bases). The V gene's germline CDR1 is MNHNS and CDR2 SASEGT. The CDR3 length is 13 residues. V was cut by 3 bases and J by 8 bases, with 13 bases left in between. Here the CDR3 reads CASSEIRGFGYTF. The CDR3 coding sequence is TGTGCCAGCAGTGAGATTAGGGGTTTCGGCTACACCTTC.

The rearrangement links TRBV7-2 to TRBJ2-2; maybe TRBD2 (6 bases). Germline V gene sequence: CDR1 SGHTA, CDR2 FQGNSA. Trimming took off 4 bases at V and 3 bases at J, with 15 bases between the two ends. The CDR3 spans 16 residues. CDR3 in amino acids: CASSYGPGEDTGELFF. CDR3 nucleotide sequence: TGTGCCAGCAGCTACGGACCGGGGGAGGACACCGGGGAGCTGTTTTTT.

The chain carries TRBV7-2 and TRBJ2-7; 14 positions agree with TRBD2. Unmatched junction bases numbered 7, after V lost 4 bases and J lost 2 bases. Per the germline V gene, CDR1 is SGHTA and CDR2 is FQGNSA. This CDR3 spans 17 amino acids. The CDR3 is CASSSGLAGGLTYEQYF. For the CDR3, the DNA is TGTGCCAGCAGCTCAGGACTAGCGGGAGGACTGACCTACGAGCAGTACTTC.

The table lists this clone with a count of one. The chain uses TRBV5-5 and TRBJ1-5, with TRBD1 matching over 8 bases. The CDR3 contains 16 residues. Germline lookup yields CDR1 SGHKS and CDR2 YYEKEE (reference sequence). V was pared by 4 bases and J by 1 base, with 7 bases of the junction left unmatched. The CDR3 protein is CASSLTGVESNQPQHF. The CDR3 DNA reads TGTGCCAGCAGCCTGACAGGGGTGGAAAGCAATCAGCCCCAGCATTTT.

This rearrangement joins TRBV7-2 to TRBJ2-7; D is unresolved. V was pared by 4 bases and J by 1 base, with 5 bases between. There are 12 residues in the CDR3. CDR1 and CDR2 from the germline V gene are SGHTA and FQGNSA. CDR3 sequence reads: CASSSPSYEQYF. Here the CDR3 DNA reads TGTGCCAGCAGCTCGCCTTCCTACGAGCAGTACTTC.

V gene TRBV7-9 combines with J gene TRBJ2-1, with D uncertain. The germline V and J ends were trimmed by 8 bases and 8 bases, with 19 bases remaining between them. The germline V gene encodes CDR1 SEHNR and CDR2 FQNEAQ (reference sequence). CDR3 length: 14 amino acids. DNA for the CDR3: TGTGCCAGCGACCTAGTCGGCATTCTTGATGAGCAGTTCTTC. As protein: CASDLVGILDEQFF.

This chain joins TRBV4-3 and TRBJ2-5, with D possibly matching TRBD1 (6 bases). The V and J ends lost 3 bases and 2 bases respectively, with 7 bases between them. CDR3 length equals 13 residues. Looked up from germline, CDR1 is LGHNA and CDR2 is YSLEER. The CDR3 reads CASSHGQQETQYF. The CDR3 DNA reads TGCGCCAGCAGCCACGGACAGCAAGAGACCCAGTACTTC.

This chain joins TRBV5-1 and TRBJ2-1; the D is unclear. The germline V gene encodes CDR1 SGHRS and CDR2 YFSETQ. The CDR3 runs to 17 residues. V shed 0 bases and J shed 4 bases, with 17 bases lying between them. This chain's CDR3 is CASSLGLLDPQYNEQFF. The CDR3 nucleotides are TGCGCCAGCAGCTTGGGCCTCCTAGACCCCCAGTACAATGAGCAGTTCTTC.

The rearrangement joins TRBV4-1 to TRBJ2-7, with TRBD1 matching over 8 bases. The V gene's germline CDR1 is MGHRA and CDR2 YSYEKL. V trimming: 4 bases; J trimming: 3 bases; junction bases outside the gene matches: 11. This CDR3 spans 16 amino acids. The CDR3 DNA reads TGCGCCAGCAGCCGGGGATCCGGGACAGGACTCTACGAGCAGTACTTC. Residues: CASSRGSGTGLYEQYF.

The rearrangement joins TRBV25-1 to TRBJ1-1; tentative D call: TRBD1 (5 bases). V was shortened by 7 bases and J by 3 bases, with 12 bases between the two germline ends. The germline gives CDR1 MGHDK, CDR2 SYGVNS. This CDR3 spans 13 amino acids. CDR3 region: CASTRGSYTEAFF. DNA of the CDR3: TGTGCCAGCACGCGGGGGTCTTACACTGAAGCTTTCTTT.